The clone carrying this T cell receptor (beta chain) was detected a few times. What it binds is unknown. The record originates from a study of persistence of HIV-infected CD4 T cells. Cells were stimulated with overlapping HIV-1 Gag 15-mer peptides. CD40L/CD69 double-negative CD45RO-high memory CD4+ T cells were collected. Adults with HIV-1 started suppressive ART while chronically infected. Plasma HIV-1 RNA stayed below 50 copies/mL for at least 4 years. The libraries were made with immunoSEQ version 4 in survey mode. Clones were read by immunoSEQ multiplex PCR, and TCRdb kept only the in-frame ones, dropping some. The repertoire includes some 32,000 clones, approximately 85% of them detected once, and approximately 20% sits in the top ten. There are 14 residues in the CDR3. Trimming removed 10 bases from V and 3 bases from J; junction bases left unmatched: 12. Germline CDR1 and CDR2: MDHEN and SYDVKM.

The sequence came from an adult woman with HIV who was CMV-seropositive. The chain employs TRBV28 and TRBJ2-7; 7 bases line up with TRBD2. The material was CD4+ T cells sorted from PBMCs after roughly 18-hour stimulation, obtained from a patient who received antiretroviral therapy. The CDR3 reads CATLPGLPFYEQYF. In nucleotides, the CDR3 is TGTGCCACCCTCCCGGGACTACCTTTCTACGAGCAGTACTTC. Filled out from reference TRBV28 and TRBJ2-7, the complete variable domain reads DVKVTQSSRYLVKRTGEKVFLECVQDMDHENMFWYRQDPGLGLRLIYFSYDVKMKEKGDIPEGYSVSREKKERFSLILESASTNQTSMYLCATLPGLPFYEQYFGPGTRLTVT.